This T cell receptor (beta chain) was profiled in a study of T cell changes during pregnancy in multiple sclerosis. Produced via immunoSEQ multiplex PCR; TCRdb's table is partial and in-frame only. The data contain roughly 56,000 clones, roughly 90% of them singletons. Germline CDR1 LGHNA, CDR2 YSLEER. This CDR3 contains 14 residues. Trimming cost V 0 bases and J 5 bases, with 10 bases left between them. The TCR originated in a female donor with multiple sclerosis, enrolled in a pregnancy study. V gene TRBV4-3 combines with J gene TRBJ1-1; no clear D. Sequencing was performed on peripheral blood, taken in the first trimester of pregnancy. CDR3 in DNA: TGCGCCAGCAGCCAAGAGGTTAGCCGGACTGAAGCTTTCTTT. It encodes CASSQEVSRTEAFF.